A selection of T cell receptor beta chains follows, all from one sample in a study of blood T cell repertoires in COVID-19. This table comes from immunoSEQ multiplex PCR, and its TCRdb copy is limited to in-frame clones, with some not included. The table records 35,000 or so clones, roughly 86% of them present only once. The source material was peripheral blood. These receptors were obtained from a man aged 65 to 79 with acute or convalescent COVID-19. Both conserved end residues are part of each CDR3. A D gene is named only where the DNA matches it firmly. Not every row has a clone size; where given, it reads once, few, many or a size class.

CASSPTAGGVETQYF TGTGCCAGCAGCCCTACAGCGGGAGGGGTAGAGACCCAGTACTTC TRBJ2-5 TRBV14 NA TRBD2
CASSYAENTEAFF TGTGCCAGCAGTTATGCGGAGAACACTGAAGCTTTCTTT TRBJ1-1 TRBV12-3/TRBV12-4 NA NA
CASLPTGGNSPLHF TGTGCCAGTTTGCCGACAGGGGGAAATTCACCCCTCCACTTT TRBJ1-6 TRBV28 NA TRBD1
CASSPLGAASGDYNEQFF TGTGCCAGCAGCCCCTTGGGGGCGGCTAGCGGGGACTACAATGAGCAGTTCTTC TRBJ2-1 TRBV9 NA TRBD2
CASSQDLEGIGAQPQHF TGCGCCAGCAGCCAAGATCTTGAGGGAATTGGTGCGCAGCCCCAGCATTTT TRBJ1-5 TRBV4-3 NA NA
CASSTGTGGGYGYTF TGCGCCAGCAGCACCGGGACAGGGGGCGGCTATGGCTACACCTTC TRBJ1-2 TRBV5-1 NA TRBD1
CASSLGTGSGNQPQHF TGCGCCAGCAGCTTGGGGACAGGGTCGGGCAATCAGCCCCAGCATTTT TRBJ1-5 TRBV5-1 NA TRBD1
CASSQAGLGSPLHF TGTGCCAGCAGCCAAGCAGGATTGGGTTCACCCCTCCACTTT TRBJ1-6 TRBV3-1/TRBV3-2 few NA
CASSLGDLNTGELFF TGTGCCAGCAGCTTAGGGGACTTGAACACCGGGGAGCTGTTTTTT TRBJ2-2 TRBV7-7 NA NA
CASSYGTGGLNEKLFF TGTGCCAGCAGTTACGGGACAGGGGGACTTAATGAAAAACTGTTTTTT TRBJ1-4 TRBV7-9 few TRBD1
CASSVLTGPGELFF TGTGCCAGCAGCGTGCTGACAGGGCCCGGGGAGCTGTTTTTT TRBJ2-2 TRBV11-2 NA TRBD1
CASSSGQGGTDTQYF TGTGCCAGCAGCTCGGGACAGGGTGGCACAGATACGCAGTATTTT TRBJ2-3 TRBV11-3 once TRBD1
CASSLGGDYTEAFF TGCGCCAGCAGCTTAGGAGGGGATTACACTGAAGCTTTCTTT TRBJ1-1 TRBV5-1 NA NA
CASSSGQGSGGYTF TGTGCCAGTAGTTCCGGACAGGGATCTGGCGGCTACACCTTC TRBJ1-2 TRBV19 NA TRBD1
CASSQGVNSPLHF TGTGCCAGCAGCCAGGGGGTCAATTCACCCCTCCACTTT TRBJ1-6 TRBV11-2 NA TRBD1
CATSPTGFSYEQYF TGTGCCACCTCCCCGACAGGGTTCTCCTACGAGCAGTACTTC TRBJ2-7 TRBV27 NA TRBD1
CASSLDPGGGYHEQYF TGTGCCAGCAGCTTAGACCCAGGGGGCGGATACCACGAGCAGTACTTC TRBJ2-7 TRBV7-3 once TRBD1
CATRGQGNTIYF TGTGCCACCCGTGGACAAGGAAACACCATATATTTT TRBJ1-3 TRBV10-3 NA NA
CASRAHRGRSNQPQHF TGTGCCAGCAGGGCCCACAGGGGGCGAAGCAATCAGCCCCAGCATTTT TRBJ1-5 TRBV2 NA TRBD1
CASSAGTVSNQPQHF TGTGCCAGCAGCGCTGGGACAGTTAGCAATCAGCCCCAGCATTTT TRBJ1-5 TRBV9 once TRBD1
CARRLAGGHNEQFF TGTGCCAGAAGACTAGCGGGAGGACACAATGAGCAGTTCTTC TRBJ2-1 TRBV19 NA TRBD2
CASSPLRQGETQYF TGTGCCAGCAGCCCATTAAGACAGGGAGAGACCCAGTACTTC TRBJ2-5 TRBV9 NA TRBD1
CASSALYGGYGYTF TGTGCCAGTAGTGCGTTATACGGCGGCTATGGCTACACCTTC TRBJ1-2 TRBV19 NA NA
CASSLQRGRGTYNEQFF TGTGCCAGCAGCTTACAACGCGGAAGAGGGACCTACAATGAGCAGTTCTTC TRBJ2-1 TRBV7-2 NA NA
CASSSGTGPYEQYF TGTGCCAGCAGCTCCGGGACAGGTCCGTACGAGCAGTACTTC TRBJ2-7 TRBV5-4 NA TRBD1
CASRVRGQFEQYF TGCGCCAGCAGAGTCAGGGGGCAATTCGAGCAGTACTTC TRBJ2-7 TRBV5-1 NA TRBD1
CASKRRLAGEGVGNEQFF TGTGCCAGCAAGAGGAGACTAGCGGGAGAAGGGGTCGGGAATGAGCAGTTCTTC TRBJ2-1 TRBV4-2 NA TRBD2
CASSNGQADEKLFF TGTGCCAGCAGTAATGGACAGGCAGATGAAAAACTGTTTTTT TRBJ1-4 TRBV6-5 once TRBD1
CASIQGDGELFF TGTGCCAGCATCCAGGGGGACGGGGAGCTGTTTTTT TRBJ2-2 TRBV7-9 NA TRBD1
CASIDSLSGANVLTF TGTGCCAGCATCGATAGCCTCTCTGGGGCCAACGTCCTGACTTTC TRBJ2-6 TRBV28 NA NA
CASSLVGTGNANEKLFF TGTGCCAGCAGCTTAGTTGGGACAGGGAACGCTAATGAAAAACTGTTTTTT TRBJ1-4 TRBV7-2 NA TRBD1
CASSQDLGVGYTF TGTGCCAGCAGCCAAGATTTGGGAGTAGGCTACACCTTC TRBJ1-2 TRBV4-2 NA NA
CASTGMGGHNEQFF TGCGCCAGCACAGGTATGGGGGGGCACAATGAGCAGTTCTTC TRBJ2-1 TRBV5-1 NA NA
CATSRGQGYGYTF TGTGCCACCTCTCGTGGACAGGGCTATGGCTACACCTTC TRBJ1-2 TRBV7-6 NA TRBD1
CASSWGPETQYF TGTGCCAGCAGCTGGGGCCCGGAGACCCAGTACTTC TRBJ2-5 TRBV12-3/TRBV12-4 NA NA
CASSESRDYGYTF TGTGCCAGCAGTGAAAGCAGGGACTATGGCTACACCTTC TRBJ1-2 TRBV2 NA NA
CASSSPTGNHEQYF TGCGCCAGCAGCAGCCCGACAGGGAACCACGAGCAGTACTTC TRBJ2-7 TRBV5-1 NA TRBD1
CAISESGSGVVAFF TGTGCCATCAGTGAGTCGGGGTCAGGGGTTGTCGCTTTCTTT TRBJ1-1 TRBV10-3 NA NA
CASSEFGGRGDTQYF TGTGCCAGCAGTGAATTCGGGGGGCGAGGTGATACGCAGTATTTT TRBJ2-3 TRBV25-1 NA NA
CASSNIGWGEKLFF TGTGCCAGCAGCAACATCGGGTGGGGCGAAAAACTGTTTTTT TRBJ1-4 TRBV4-2 NA NA
CASTKRGGEAFF TGTGCCAGCACCAAAAGGGGAGGCGAAGCTTTCTTT TRBJ1-1 TRBV25-1 NA NA